A selection of T cell receptor beta chains follows, all from one sample in a study of shared clonotypes between healthy human individuals. TCRdb's copy holds only in-frame clones and misses some; the assay was immunoSEQ multiplex PCR. The repertoire holds around 100,000 clones, roughly 70% seen once, with 24% in the top ten. The sample was memory CD8+ T cells sorted from blood. Receptors were obtained from a woman aged 25 to 39 in good health. The CDR3 runs from the conserved cysteine through the conserved F or W. Each record gives: D gene, V gene, clone size, J gene, CDR3 protein, CDR3 DNA. A D gene is named only where the DNA matches it firmly. The size of a clone is reported for some rows only, either as once, few or many, or as a class for expanded clones.

>TRBD2|TRBV7-9|-|TRBJ2-1
CASSLGGGSPYNEQFF
TGTGCCAGCAGCTTAGGAGGCGGGAGTCCCTACAATGAGCAGTTCTTC
>TRBD2|TRBV11-2|-|TRBJ2-3
CASSWTSGRDGDTQYF
TGTGCCAGCAGCTGGACTAGCGGGAGGGATGGAGATACGCAGTATTTT
>-|TRBV2|many|TRBJ1-1
CASSDAGAISQAFF
TGTGCCAGCAGTGATGCGGGCGCGATCTCCCAAGCTTTCTTT
>-|TRBV5-1|-|TRBJ2-1
CASSGIQQFF
TGCGCCAGCAGCGGAATTCAGCAGTTCTTC
>TRBD2|TRBV11-1|-|TRBJ2-5
CASSPSGAETQYF
TGTGCCAGCAGCCCTAGCGGGGCGGAGACCCAGTACTTC
>TRBD1|TRBV6-1|-|TRBJ1-2
CASSRDRDYGYTF
TGTGCCAGCAGTCGGGACAGGGACTATGGCTACACCTTC
>-|TRBV7-2|-|TRBJ2-7
CASSLGSGKIPYEQYF
TGTGCCAGCAGCTTAGGTTCGGGGAAAATCCCCTACGAGCAGTACTTC
>-|TRBV4-1|few|TRBJ1-2
CASSQAGGGTFHGYTF
TGCGCCAGCAGCCAAGCGGGGGGAGGGACATTTCATGGCTACACCTTC
>TRBD2|TRBV2|-|TRBJ2-1
CASRGLGLAGYNEQFF
TGTGCCAGCAGGGGACTGGGACTAGCGGGTTACAATGAGCAGTTCTTC
>-|TRBV9|-|TRBJ2-3
CASSVAGGAGITGTDTQYF
TGTGCCAGCAGCGTAGCTGGGGGGGCCGGGATCACGGGAACAGATACGCAGTATTTT
>-|TRBV11-2|-|TRBJ2-7
CASSFSSTYEQYF
TGTGCCAGCAGCTTTTCTTCGACCTACGAGCAGTACTTC
>TRBD2|TRBV7-3|few|TRBJ2-1
CASSWVSGLEGSNEQFF
TGTGCCAGCAGCTGGGTGTCGGGACTAGAAGGCTCCAATGAGCAGTTCTTC
>-|TRBV14|-|TRBJ2-7
CASSQVEGPGTVSYEQYF
TGTGCCAGCAGCCAAGTGGAGGGACCCGGGACGGTCTCCTACGAGCAGTACTTC
>-|TRBV18|once|TRBJ1-4
CASSLDSNEKLFF
TGTGCCAGCTCTCTCGACAGCAATGAAAAACTGTTTTTT
>-|TRBV9|-|TRBJ1-2
CASSGYRDLHYGYTF
TGTGCCAGCAGCGGATACAGGGACCTTCACTATGGCTACACCTTC
>TRBD1|TRBV28|-|TRBJ2-7
CASSKGQIYEQYF
TGTGCCAGCAGTAAGGGACAGATCTACGAGCAGTACTTC
>TRBD2|TRBV10-3|-|TRBJ2-3
CAISRAGGSDTQYF
TGTGCCATCTCCCGAGCGGGAGGGTCTGATACGCAGTATTTT
>TRBD1|TRBV6-1|-|TRBJ2-2
CASSEWQGADTGELFF
TGTGCCAGCAGTGAATGGCAGGGGGCCGACACCGGGGAGCTGTTTTTT
>-|TRBV21-1|few|TRBJ1-2
CASSKEFHYGYTF
TGTGCCAGCAGCAAGGAATTCCACTATGGCTACACCTTC
>-|TRBV11-2|-|TRBJ2-7
CASSEGAFSYEQYF
TGTGCCAGCAGCGAAGGGGCATTCTCCTACGAGCAGTACTTC
>-|TRBV2|few|TRBJ2-5
CASSEALRETQYF
TGTGCCAGCAGTGAAGCGCTTCGGGAGACCCAGTACTTC
>TRBD1|TRBV27|-|TRBJ2-1
CASRSTGVRGSYNEQFF
TGTGCCAGCAGATCGACAGGGGTACGCGGTTCCTACAATGAGCAGTTCTTC
>-|TRBV5-1|once|TRBJ2-7
CASSRGVRYEQYF
TGCGCCAGCAGCCGAGGGGTTAGGTACGAGCAGTACTTC
>-|TRBV10-2|many|TRBJ2-6
CASSDGGGSGANVLTF
TGCGCCAGCAGTGACGGGGGAGGTTCTGGGGCCAACGTCCTGACTTTC
>-|TRBV5-1|-|TRBJ2-3
CASSFGQTDTQYF
TGCGCCAGCAGCTTTGGACAGACAGATACGCAGTATTTT
>-|TRBV4-1|-|TRBJ1-5
CASSPSDRGAWRGQPQHF
TGCGCCAGCAGCCCCAGCGACCGGGGCGCGTGGCGAGGTCAGCCCCAGCATTTT
>-|TRBV6-5|-|TRBJ1-3
CASSYSGSGNTIYF
TGTGCCAGCAGTTACTCGGGGAGCGGAAACACCATATATTTT
>TRBD1|TRBV28|many|TRBJ2-1
CASDRRDRDTSEQFF
TGTGCCAGCGACCGACGGGACAGGGATACGAGTGAGCAGTTCTTC
>-|TRBV6-6|-|TRBJ2-7
CASSYFGRDYEQYF
TGTGCCAGCAGTTACTTTGGTAGAGACTACGAGCAGTACTTC
>-|TRBV4-1|-|TRBJ2-3
CASSQLDRDFLTDTQYF
TGCGCCAGCAGCCAACTGGATCGGGACTTCCTCACAGATACGCAGTATTTT
>-|TRBV13|-|TRBJ2-7
CASSGRLAPEQYF
TGTGCCAGCAGCGGTAGGCTAGCGCCCGAGCAGTACTTC
>-|TRBV5-4|once|TRBJ1-5
CASSLGGYSNQPQHF
TGTGCCAGCAGCTTGGGGGGTTATAGCAATCAGCCCCAGCATTTT
>-|TRBV19|many|TRBJ1-5
CASSISTAGGNQPQHF
TGTGCCAGTAGTATAAGTACCGCCGGGGGCAATCAGCCCCAGCATTTT
>-|TRBV29-1|-|TRBJ1-1
CSVEWRSEAFF
TGCAGCGTTGAATGGAGGTCAGAAGCTTTCTTT
>-|TRBV10-3|-|TRBJ2-7
CATQDPLSYEQYF
TGTGCCACCCAAGACCCCCTCTCCTACGAGCAGTACTTC
>-|TRBV7-9|-|TRBJ2-3
CASSFTQDTQYF
TGTGCCAGCAGCTTCACCCAAGATACGCAGTATTTT
>-|TRBV9|-|TRBJ1-5
CASSVSWGDQPQHF
TGTGCCAGCAGCGTGAGTTGGGGGGATCAGCCCCAGCATTTT
>-|TRBV6-5|-|TRBJ2-7
CASSYSQHYEQYF
TGTGCCAGCAGTTACTCCCAACATTACGAGCAGTACTTC
>-|TRBV27|-|TRBJ2-6
CASSPMDSDSGANVLTF
TGTGCCAGCAGTCCAATGGACAGCGACTCTGGGGCCAACGTCCTGACTTTC
>TRBD2|TRBV7-3|-|TRBJ2-3
CASSSLAGVWDTQYF
TGTGCCAGCAGCTCACTAGCGGGGGTATGGGATACGCAGTATTTT
>-|TRBV5-1|-|TRBJ2-4
CASSLAPAIFGAKNIQYF
TGCGCCAGCAGCTTGGCCCCAGCAATCTTCGGGGCCAAAAACATTCAGTACTTC
>-|TRBV11-2|-|TRBJ2-6
CASSRCPKQQSRANVLTF
TGTGCCAGCAGCAGGTGCCCCAAGCAACAAAGTCGGGCCAACGTCCTGACTTTC
>TRBD2|TRBV2|-|TRBJ2-3
CASSGGVTSGRTDTQYF
TGTGCCAGCAGTGGTGGCGTAACTAGCGGGAGAACAGATACGCAGTATTTT
>TRBD1|TRBV6-1|few|TRBJ2-7
CASSEVTGGSYEQYF
TGTGCCAGCAGTGAAGTGACAGGGGGTTCCTACGAGCAGTACTTC
>TRBD2|TRBV25-1|-|TRBJ2-1
CASRGLAGVEILSDEQFF
TGTGCCAGCAGGGGACTAGCGGGAGTTGAGATATTGTCGGATGAGCAGTTCTTC
>-|TRBV14|-|TRBJ2-1
CASSPLSNTYNEQFF
TGTGCCAGCAGCCCCCTTTCTAATACCTACAATGAGCAGTTCTTC
>TRBD1|TRBV2|few|TRBJ2-1
CASSPRQGPTNEQFF
TGTGCCAGCAGCCCGAGACAGGGTCCGACCAATGAGCAGTTCTTC
>-|TRBV5-4|once|TRBJ2-5
CASSRTGAGETQYF
TGTGCCAGCAGCCGTACAGGGGCGGGGGAGACCCAGTACTTC
>TRBD1|TRBV28|-|TRBJ1-2
CASRQTGETYGYTF
TGTGCCAGCAGGCAAACAGGGGAGACCTATGGCTACACCTTC